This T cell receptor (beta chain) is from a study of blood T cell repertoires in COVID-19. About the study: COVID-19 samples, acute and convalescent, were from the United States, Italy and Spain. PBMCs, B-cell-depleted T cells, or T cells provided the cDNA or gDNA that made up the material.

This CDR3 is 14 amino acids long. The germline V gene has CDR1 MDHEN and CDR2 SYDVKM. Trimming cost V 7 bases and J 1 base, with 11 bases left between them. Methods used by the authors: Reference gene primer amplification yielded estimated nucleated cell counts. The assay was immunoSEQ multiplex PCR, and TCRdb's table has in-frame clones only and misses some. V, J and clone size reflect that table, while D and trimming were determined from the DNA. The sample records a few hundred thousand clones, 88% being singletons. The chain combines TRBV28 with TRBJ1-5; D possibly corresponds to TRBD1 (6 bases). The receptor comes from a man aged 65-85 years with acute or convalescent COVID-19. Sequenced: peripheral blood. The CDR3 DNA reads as TGTGCCAGCACCGAAGGGGGAAGCAATCAGCCCCAGCATTTT. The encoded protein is CASTEGGSNQPQHF. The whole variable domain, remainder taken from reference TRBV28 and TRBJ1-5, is DVKVTQSSRYLVKRTGEKVFLECVQDMDHENMFWYRQDPGLGLRLIYFSYDVKMKEKGDIPEGYSVSREKKERFSLILESASTNQTSMYLCASTEGGSNQPQHFGDGTRLSIL.